The 4 T cell receptor beta chains below come from one sample, sequenced in a study of cytomegalovirus exposure and HLA in healthy donors (dated by TCRdb to about 2017). Library prep was done by the immunoSEQ multiplex PCR assay. The multiplex PCR relied on a mix of 60 forward primers for TCR Vbeta segments and 13 reverse primers for TCR Jbeta segments. The source is immuneACCESS, and TCRdb retained only in-frame sequences with V and J called. Part of the clones is not carried over; for the studies checked, unresolved V genes explain less than half of this, and the remainder is unexplained. The sample profile shows 180,000 or so clones; more than 60% of them were found once. The leading ten clones occupy over 1.1% of the sample. Input material: PBMCs. Receptor source: a man aged 18 to 35 in good health and CMV-seronegative.

This rearrangement joins TRBV28 to TRBJ1-2; no definite D call. V was cut by 6 bases and J by 4 bases, with 12 bases left in between. Germline lookup yields CDR1 MDHEN and CDR2 SYDVKM. The CDR3 is made up of 13 amino acids. The CDR3 DNA reads TGTGCCAGCAGACCCTCCTATGGCTATGGCTACACCTTC. Protein: CASRPSYGYGYTF.

The V and J genes are TRBV7-9 and TRBJ1-6; D perhaps matches TRBD1 (6 bases). Trimming pared 1 base from V and 7 bases from J, leaving 11 bases between. The CDR3 runs to 15 residues. Germline V gives CDR1 SEHNR, CDR2 FQNEAQ (reference sequence). CDR3 in DNA: TGTGCCAGCAGCTTAGTCAGGGGTGACAATTCACCCCTCCACTTT. This encodes CASSLVRGDNSPLHF.

Here the CDR3 DNA reads TGTGCCAGCAGCTTAGGGGCCCGAACTCTACGGGGCACCATATATTTT. It codes for CASSLGARTLRGTIYF. V and J are TRBV7-6 and TRBJ1-3; no definite D call. V gave up 1 base and J gave up 9 bases, with 19 bases separating them. There are 16 residues in the CDR3. The germline gives CDR1 SGHVS, CDR2 FNYEAQ.

This chain uses TRBV7-2 with TRBJ2-2; D possibly corresponds to TRBD2 (6 bases). V was trimmed by 6 bases and J by 3 bases, leaving 17 bases between them. The germline V gene encodes CDR1 SGHTA and CDR2 FQGNSA. CDR3 length equals 16 residues. CDR3: CASRREGGHHTGELFF. The CDR3 coding sequence is TGTGCCAGCAGGCGAGAGGGAGGCCACCACACCGGGGAGCTGTTTTTT.